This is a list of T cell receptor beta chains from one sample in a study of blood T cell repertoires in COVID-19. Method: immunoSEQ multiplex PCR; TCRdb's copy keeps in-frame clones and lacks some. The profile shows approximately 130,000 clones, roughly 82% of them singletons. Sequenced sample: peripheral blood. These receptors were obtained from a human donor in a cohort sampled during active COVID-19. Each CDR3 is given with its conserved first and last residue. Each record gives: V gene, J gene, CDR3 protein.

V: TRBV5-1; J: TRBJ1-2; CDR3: CASSLSVNYGYTF
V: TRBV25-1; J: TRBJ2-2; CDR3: CASSEIGRGLDTGELFF
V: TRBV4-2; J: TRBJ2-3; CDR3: CASSLRWGLAGSSSTDTQYF
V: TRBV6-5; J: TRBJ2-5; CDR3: CASSFTGTGGETQYF
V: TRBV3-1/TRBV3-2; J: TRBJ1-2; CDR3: CASSPRAQAYGYTF
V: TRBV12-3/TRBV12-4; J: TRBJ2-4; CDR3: CASSGHRRGIQYF
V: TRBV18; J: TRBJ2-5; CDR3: CASSPPGLAGGEKETQYF
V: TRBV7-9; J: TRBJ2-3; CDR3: CAAGNTDTQYF
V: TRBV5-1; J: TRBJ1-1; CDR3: CASSLLPGGAEAEAFF
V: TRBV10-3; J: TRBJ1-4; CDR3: CAISTGGGNEKLFF
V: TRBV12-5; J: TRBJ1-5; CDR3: CASGSTGAWAQPQHF
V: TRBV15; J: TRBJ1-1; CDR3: CATSRDQGFAFF
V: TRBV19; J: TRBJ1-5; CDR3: CASSMAAVLSNQPQHF
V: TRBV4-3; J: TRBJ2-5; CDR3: CASSRISGGPQETQYF
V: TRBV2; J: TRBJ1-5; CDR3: CASSPGEFNQPQHF
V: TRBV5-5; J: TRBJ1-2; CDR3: CASSLLDRGNYGYTF
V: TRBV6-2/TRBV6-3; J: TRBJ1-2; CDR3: CASSTVATGNYGYTF
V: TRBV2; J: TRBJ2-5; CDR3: CASSDGAGARRAQYF
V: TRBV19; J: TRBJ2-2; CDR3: CASSMVGGAGELFF
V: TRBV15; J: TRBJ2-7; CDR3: CATSPLDRLYEQYF
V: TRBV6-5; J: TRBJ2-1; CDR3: CASSPPGLGNEQFF
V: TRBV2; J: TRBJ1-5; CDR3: CASSGQGEGQPQHF
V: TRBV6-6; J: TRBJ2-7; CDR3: CAISNGRTGSYEQYF
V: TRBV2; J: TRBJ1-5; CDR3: CASSETGFNQPQHF
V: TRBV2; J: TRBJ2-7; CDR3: CASMRDPLYEQYF
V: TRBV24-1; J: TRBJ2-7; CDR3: CATSDLIQDYSYEQYF
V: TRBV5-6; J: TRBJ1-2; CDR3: CASSLGAQGLYGYTF
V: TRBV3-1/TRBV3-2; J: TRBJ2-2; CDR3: CATVGAGGNTGELFF
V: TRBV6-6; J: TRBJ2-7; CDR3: CASSLRDMGSEQYF
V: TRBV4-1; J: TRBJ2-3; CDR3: CASSNSGGRGITDTQYF
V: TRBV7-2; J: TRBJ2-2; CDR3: CASSLKGARTGELFF
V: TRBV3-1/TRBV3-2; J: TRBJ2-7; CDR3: CASSQAGNRQYF
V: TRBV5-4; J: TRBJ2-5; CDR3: CASSDGTKETQYF
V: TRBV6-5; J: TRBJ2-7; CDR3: CASSYRQGYEQYF
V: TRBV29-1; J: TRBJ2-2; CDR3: CSVEDQETGYTGELFF
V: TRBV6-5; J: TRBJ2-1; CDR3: CASVFTADSYNEQFF
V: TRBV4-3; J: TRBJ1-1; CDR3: CASSQDGTDLNTEAFF
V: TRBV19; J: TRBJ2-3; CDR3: CASSRGLLAGSTDTQYF
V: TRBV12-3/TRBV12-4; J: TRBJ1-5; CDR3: CASSQGHQPQHF
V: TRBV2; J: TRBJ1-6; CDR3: CASVFGRDSPLHF
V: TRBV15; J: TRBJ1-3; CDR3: CATSRHTPVQWAGNTIYF
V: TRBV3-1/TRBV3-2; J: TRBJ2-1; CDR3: CASSQGVGTSPYNEQFF
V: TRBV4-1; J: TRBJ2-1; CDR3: CASSQLRGEEQFF
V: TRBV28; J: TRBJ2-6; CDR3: CASSLRGTGANVLTF
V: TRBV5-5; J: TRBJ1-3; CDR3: CASSPGTGEIFGNTIYF
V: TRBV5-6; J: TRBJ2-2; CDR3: CASSFADRGGTGELFF
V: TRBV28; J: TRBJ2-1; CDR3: CASTAWYNEQFF
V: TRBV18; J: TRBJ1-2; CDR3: CASSPQDREGYTF
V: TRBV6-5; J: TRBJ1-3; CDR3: CASGASGNTIYF
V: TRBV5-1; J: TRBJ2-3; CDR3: CASSPGLAGNTDTQYF
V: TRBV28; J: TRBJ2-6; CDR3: CASSIPQGSGANVLTF
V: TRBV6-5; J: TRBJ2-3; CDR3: CASSYLGQGSDTQYF
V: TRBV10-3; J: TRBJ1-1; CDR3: CAISERTGQETSEAFF
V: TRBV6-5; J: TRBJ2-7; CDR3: CASSYAAGSYEQYF
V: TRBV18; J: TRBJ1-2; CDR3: CASSPERWGQGYLF
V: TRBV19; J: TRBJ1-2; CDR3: CASTDRGGFYGYTF
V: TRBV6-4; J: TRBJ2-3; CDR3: CASSSRSGGGTDTQYF
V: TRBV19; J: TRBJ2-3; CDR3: CASSIDLDGGGLGTQYF
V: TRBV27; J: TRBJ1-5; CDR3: CAWRGAQRNQPQHF